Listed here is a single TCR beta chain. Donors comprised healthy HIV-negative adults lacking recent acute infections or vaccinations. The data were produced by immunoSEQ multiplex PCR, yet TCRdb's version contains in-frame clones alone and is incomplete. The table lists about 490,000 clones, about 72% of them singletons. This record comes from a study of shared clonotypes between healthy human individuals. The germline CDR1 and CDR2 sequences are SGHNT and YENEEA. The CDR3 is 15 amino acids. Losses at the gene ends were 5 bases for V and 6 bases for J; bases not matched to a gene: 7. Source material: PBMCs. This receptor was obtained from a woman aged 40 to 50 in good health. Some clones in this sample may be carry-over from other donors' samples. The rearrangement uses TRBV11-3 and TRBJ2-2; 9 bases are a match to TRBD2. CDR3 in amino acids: CASSPGVAGAGELFF. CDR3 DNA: TGTGCCAGCAGCCCCGGGGTAGCGGGGGCCGGGGAGCTGTTTTTT.